The rows below give T cell receptor beta chains drawn from one sample of a study of spatial heterogeneity in lung cancer. TCRdb used MiXCR to reprocess the 5' RACE reads, holding one entry per CDR3 protein. The top ten clones hold 2.9% of a sample with some 53,000 distinct CDR3 sequences, 6% to 9% of them seen once. Source: PBMCs, taken at surgery. These receptors were collected from a female donor with early-stage non-small cell lung cancer. Each CDR3 is given with its conserved first and last residue.

V	J	CDR3
TRBV28	TRBJ2-1	CASSLSRNEQFF
TRBV4-3	TRBJ2-1	CASSLVGEQFF
TRBV7-3	TRBJ2-3	CASSERRGGPSTDTQYF
TRBV7-8	TRBJ1-2	CASSLATWGMDYGYTF
TRBV28	TRBJ1-4	CASSFGGAGETNEKLFF
TRBV5-4	TRBJ1-4	CASSPPQGELFF
TRBV20-1	TRBJ1-1	CSARSQGARGAFF
TRBV12-3/TRBV12-4	TRBJ2-5	CASSRPPGGRRETQYF
TRBV7-2	TRBJ2-2	CASRSPSGGIGELFF
TRBV6-2/TRBV6-3	TRBJ2-7	CASSEYRVYEQYF
TRBV27	TRBJ2-1	CASSSPASGGPLVF
TRBV4-1	TRBJ1-4	CASSQGGLTGGKEKLFF
TRBV29-1	TRBJ2-2	CSAGRGRELFF
TRBV28	TRBJ2-5	CASRKTPSPRGFLETQYF
TRBV7-2	TRBJ1-3	CASSFEVTGNTIYF
TRBV5-1	TRBJ2-5	CASSPGVAVQEAQYF
TRBV20-1	TRBJ2-1	CSARDKGWLEQFF
TRBV9	TRBJ2-3	CASSVGRTDTQYF
TRBV7-6	TRBJ2-7	CASSPEGGYEQYF
TRBV5-1	TRBJ2-3	CASSLAGASTDTQYF
TRBV20-1	TRBJ2-7	CSARDPFGEGRPYEQYF
TRBV5-1	TRBJ1-6	CASSLAVGSNSPLHF
TRBV5-5	TRBJ2-4	CASSLDPDPRADIQYF
TRBV28	TRBJ2-1	CASSPDAVSYNEQFF
TRBV5-6	TRBJ2-7	CASSLMAGRFHEQYF
TRBV2	TRBJ1-4	CASSVFPPTNEKLFF
TRBV2	TRBJ2-6	CASSRGLNAGANVLTF
TRBV12-3/TRBV12-4	TRBJ2-2	CASGRGMQGATSVELFF
TRBV20-1	TRBJ1-1	CSARQFMNTEAFF
TRBV6-5	TRBJ2-2	CASTPDPSGELFF
TRBV5-1	TRBJ1-6	CASSLGQRNSPLHF
TRBV2	TRBJ1-1	CASIGQLNTEAFF
TRBV12-3/TRBV12-4	TRBJ1-4	CASSLGQATNEKLFF
TRBV18	TRBJ2-1	CASSPRAPSNEQFF
TRBV10-3	TRBJ2-3	CAISENPGLGSTDTQYF